This TCR beta chain stems from a study of T cell changes during pregnancy in multiple sclerosis. The assay was immunoSEQ multiplex PCR, and TCRdb's table has in-frame clones only and misses some. The data contain 45,000 to 65,000 clones, roughly 92% of them singletons. This TCR came from a female donor with multiple sclerosis, enrolled in a pregnancy study. The sequencing used CD8+ T cells from peripheral blood mononuclear cells, collected in the third trimester of pregnancy.

This chain's CDR3 is CASGRAGEQYF. CDR3 in DNA: TGTGCCTCGGGGAGGGCCGGCGAGCAGTACTTC. V and J are TRBV9 and TRBJ2-7; 7 bases map to TRBD2. Germline V gene sequence: CDR1 SGDLS, CDR2 YYNGEE. J gave up 6 bases and V 10 bases, and 7 bases lay outside the gene matches. The CDR3 has 11 amino acids.